The 7 T cell receptor beta chains listed next were all sequenced from one sample in a study of Graves' ophthalmopathy and Graves' hyperthyroidism. Investigators amplified TCR beta CDR3 regions from RNA transcripts. An initial RT-PCR round employing HTBI primers preceded a second-round multiplex PCR. One entry per CDR3 protein, called by TCRdb with MiXCR from the multiplex PCR reads. The sample lists roughly 420,000 distinct CDR3 sequences, 20% to 25% occurring once. The sequenced material came from peripheral blood. All receptors come from a woman aged 18 to 35 with stable Graves' hyperthyroidism.

This clonotype was observed a few times. J is TRBJ2-5 and V is TRBV20-1; perhaps D is TRBD1 or TRBD2 (7 bases each). Deletions cut 0 bases from V and 5 bases from J, with 19 bases between. There are 16 residues in the CDR3. Germline V lookup: CDR1 DFQATT, CDR2 SNEGSKA (reference sequence). The CDR3 is CSARDYPQGGLETQYF. The CDR3 DNA sequence: TGCAGTGCTAGAGACTACCCCCAGGGGGGGCTGGAGACCCAGTACTTC.

This clonotype has more than one count but fewer than ten. The rearrangement joins TRBV24-1 to TRBJ2-2, with D unresolved. Germline CDR1 is KGHDR and CDR2 is SFDVKD. The CDR3 length is 16 residues. V gave up 3 bases and J gave up 0 bases, with 10 bases separating them. CDR3 DNA: TGTGCCACCAGTGATCCCCAGACCGCGAACACCGGGGAGCTGTTTTTT. It translates to CATSDPQTANTGELFF.

The chain combines TRBV27 with TRBJ1-2, with unresolved D. The V end lost 1 base, the J end lost 0 bases, and 21 bases lay between the germline ends. The CDR3 sequence is 19 residues long. Germline CDR1 and CDR2: MNHEY and SMNVEV (reference sequence). The CDR3 loop is CASSLYPPDRPRANYGYTF. The CDR3 DNA follows: TGTGCCAGCAGTTTATATCCTCCGGACCGCCCGAGAGCTAACTATGGCTACACCTTC.

This clonotype showed up just a few times. The chain has TRBV6-4 and TRBJ2-2; no firm D call. Trimming stripped 5 bases from V and 6 bases from J, with 10 bases between. The CDR3 runs 13 residues. Germline CDR1 MRHNA, CDR2 SNTAGT. CDR3 bases: TGTGCCAGCAGTAACCTTGTTGCCGGGGAGCTGTTTTTT. It codes for CASSNLVAGELFF.

This clonotype turned up a few times. This chain joins TRBV20-1 and TRBJ1-2, with TRBD1 matching over 7 bases. The CDR3 is made up of 15 amino acids. Germline CDR1 DFQATT, CDR2 SNEGSKA (reference sequence). Germline trimming cut 5 bases from V and 2 bases from J; bases unmatched to any gene: 11. The CDR3 protein is CSAPDPGQSNYGYTF. The DNA for the CDR3 is TGCAGTGCTCCAGATCCGGGACAGAGCAACTATGGCTACACCTTC.

There are many counts of this clonotype. The J gene is TRBJ2-5, the V gene TRBV2; 7 bases are shared with TRBD2. The germline gives CDR1 SNHLY, CDR2 FYNNEI. Unmatched junction bases numbered 6, after V lost 1 base and J lost 4 bases. This CDR3 has 15 amino acids. The DNA of the CDR3 is TGTGCCAGCAGTGAAGTTGGACTAGACGGAGAGACCCAGTACTTC. This gives the protein CASSEVGLDGETQYF.

This clonotype was observed a few times. V gene TRBV11-1 combines with J gene TRBJ2-3; D is undetermined. There are 15 residues in the CDR3. In germline, CDR1 is SGHAT, CDR2 FQDESV (reference sequence). With 6 bases removed from V and 0 bases from J, the gap between germline ends came to 13 bases. CDR3 sequence: CASRSPTSSTDTQYF. The CDR3 DNA reads TGTGCCAGCAGGAGTCCCACCAGTAGCACAGATACGCAGTATTTT.